These 21 T cell receptor beta chains were all obtained from the same sample, sequenced in a study of T cell responses to AZD1222 COVID-19 vaccine. Measured with immunoSEQ multiplex PCR; TCRdb has only the in-frame clones, and not every one. The sample holds 90,000 to 95,000 clones, around nine tenths seen once. The sample was peripheral blood, taken 28 days after the second AZD1222 dose. The receptors come from an adult who received the AZD1222 COVID-19 vaccine.

This clone was recorded only once. The chain carries TRBV6-5 and TRBJ2-7; TRBD2 matches at 12 bases. Germline CDR1 MNHEY, CDR2 SVGAGI. The V and J ends lost 6 bases and 4 bases, in that order; junction bases with no gene match: 4. The length of the CDR3 is 14 residues. The CDR3 nucleotides are TGTGCCAGCAGGAGGGGGACTAGCGGGTACGAGCAGTACTTC. Translated, it gives CASRRGTSGYEQYF.

This chain joins TRBV27 and TRBJ2-2; a weak D match, TRBD1 (5 bases). V was cut by 11 bases and J by 2 bases, with 27 bases left in between. CDR1 is MNHEY, CDR2 SMNVEV, per germline (reference sequence). The CDR3 contains 18 residues. The CDR3 region is CAGSRQIRQQINTGELFF. The CDR3 DNA reads as TGTGCCGGTAGTCGACAGATCCGACAGCAGATTAACACCGGGGAGCTGTTTTTT.

The genes are TRBV11-2 and TRBJ2-5; 10 positions agree with TRBD2. The CDR3 contains 19 residues. Germline lookup yields CDR1 SGHAT and CDR2 FQNNGV. Trimming at V came to 3 bases and at J to 5 bases, leaving 18 bases not matched to a gene. DNA of the CDR3: TGTGCCAGCAGCTTTCATCGAGCGGGGGGGCAGATTTTTTATGAGACCCAGTACTTC. As protein: CASSFHRAGGQIFYETQYF.

V gene TRBV4-3 combines with J gene TRBJ1-1; D gene unclear. Germline assignment: CDR1 LGHNA and CDR2 YSLEER. This CDR3 region has 16 residues. V shed 0 bases and J shed 1 base, with 12 bases lying between them. The CDR3 protein is CASSQDPLGWNTEAFF. The CDR3 DNA reads TGCGCCAGCAGCCAAGATCCCTTGGGCTGGAACACTGAAGCTTTCTTT.

J is TRBJ1-1 and V is TRBV7-2; D gene uncertain. This CDR3 comprises 14 residues. Germline V gene data show CDR1 as SGHTA and CDR2 as FQGNSA. The germline V and J ends were trimmed by 5 bases and 1 base, with 11 bases remaining between them. CDR3 DNA: TGTGCCAGCAGCCCCCCCGAAACGAACACTGAAGCTTTCTTT. This gives the protein CASSPPETNTEAFF. Full variable domain (missing parts from reference TRBV7-2 and TRBJ1-1): GAGVSQSPSNKVTEKGKDVELRCDPISGHTALYWYRQSLGQGLEFLIYFQGNSAPDKSGLPSDRFSAERTGGSVSTLTIQRTQQEDSAVYLCASSPPETNTEAFFGQGTRLTVV.

This chain connects TRBV29-1 to TRBJ2-1; the D is unclear. Trimming removed 6 bases at V and 5 bases at J, with 11 bases between. The CDR3 length is 12 residues. Looked up from germline, CDR1 is SQVTM and CDR2 is ANQGSEA. The CDR3 protein is CSVSKGDNEQFF. DNA of the CDR3: TGCAGCGTCTCTAAAGGAGACAATGAGCAGTTCTTC.

This chain links TRBV27 with TRBJ1-2, with D possibly being TRBD1 (5 bases). Trimming stripped 8 bases from V and 2 bases from J, with 18 bases between. Germline V CDR1 and CDR2: MNHEY, SMNVEV (reference sequence). CDR3 length: 15 amino acids. CDR3 sequence reads: CASRQYSGLNYGYTF. CDR3 bases: TGTGCCAGCCGACAGTACTCAGGGCTGAACTATGGCTACACCTTC.

V and J are TRBV5-4 and TRBJ2-1; 7 positions match TRBD2. CDR1 SGHNT and CDR2 YYREEE come from the germline V gene (reference sequence). The CDR3 has 13 amino acids. The V gene end was trimmed by 1 base and the J gene end by 10 bases; junction bases not matched to a gene: 5. CDR3: CASSLRGGYEQFF. The CDR3 DNA follows: TGTGCCAGCAGCTTGAGGGGAGGGTACGAGCAGTTCTTC. Full variable domain (remainder filled in from reference TRBV5-4 and TRBJ2-1): ETGVTQSPTHLIKTRGQQVTLRCSSQSGHNTVSWYQQALGQGPQFIFQYYREEENGRGNFPPRFSGLQFPNYSSELNVNALELDDSALYLCASSLRGGYEQFFGPGTRLTVL.

This chain connects TRBV10-3 to TRBJ2-7, with a possible D match to TRBD1 (5 bases). The CDR3 has 16 amino acids. V was clipped by 6 bases and J by 1 base, with 19 bases between them. Germline lookup yields CDR1 ENHRY and CDR2 SYGVKD. The CDR3 sequence: CAISSYSGIGSYEQYF. Written as DNA, the CDR3 is TGTGCCATCAGCAGTTACTCAGGGATAGGATCCTACGAGCAGTACTTC.

V usage is TRBV19 and J usage is TRBJ1-4; 10 bases map to TRBD1. Germline CDR1 is LNHDA and CDR2 is SQIVND (reference sequence). With 4 bases clipped from V and 8 bases from J, the junction kept 7 bases outside the gene matches. The CDR3 spans 15 residues. The CDR3 DNA sequence: TGTGCCAGTAGTACCCGGGACAGGGGTTTGGAAAAACTGTTTTTT. This translates into CASSTRDRGLEKLFF.

The chain uses TRBV11-3 and TRBJ2-7; D is possibly TRBD2 (6 bases). Germline CDR1 and CDR2: SGHNT and YENEEA. The CDR3 has 15 amino acids. Trimming stripped 5 bases from V and 3 bases from J, with 17 bases between. The CDR3, as DNA: TGTGCCAGCAGCCTTAGGAACCGGGAGAACTACGAGCAGTACTTC. It encodes CASSLRNRENYEQYF.

V is TRBV19 and J is TRBJ1-4; 8 nucleotides agree with TRBD1. The CDR3 runs to 14 residues. The junction had 4 bases not matched to a gene; V was cut back by 3 bases and J by 7 bases. Germline values: CDR1 LNHDA, CDR2 SQIVND (reference sequence). For the CDR3, the DNA is TGTGCCAGTAGTATCAGGGGGCTCGTTGAAAAACTGTTTTTT. As protein: CASSIRGLVEKLFF.

The V and J genes are TRBV25-1 and TRBJ2-2; D possibly uses TRBD1 or TRBD2 (6 bases each). CDR1 is MGHDK and CDR2 is SYGVNS in the germline V gene. Trimming pared 3 bases from V and 4 bases from J, leaving 12 bases between. The CDR3 spans 15 residues. CDR3 DNA sequence: TGTGCCAGCAGTGATGGGGGGCTCAGCACCGGGGAGCTGTTTTTT. As protein: CASSDGGLSTGELFF.

The CDR3 protein is CASFSGGAHTDTQYF. CDR3 nucleotides: TGCGCCAGCTTTAGCGGGGGGGCTCACACAGATACGCAGTATTTT. This chain connects TRBV5-1 to TRBJ2-3, with 11 bases aligning to TRBD2. Looked up from germline, CDR1 is SGHRS and CDR2 is YFSETQ. The CDR3 consists of 15 residues. The V segment lost 7 bases and the J segment 2 bases; nucleotides outside the gene matches: 6.

This chain connects TRBV6-5 to TRBJ2-7, with unresolved D. Germline loops: CDR1 MNHEY, CDR2 SVGAGI. The germline V and J ends were trimmed by 7 bases and 6 bases, with 22 bases remaining between them. The length of the CDR3 is 15 residues. The CDR3: CASTKGNSLAAEQYF. As DNA, the CDR3 is TGTGCCAGCACCAAAGGGAACTCGCTGGCGGCCGAGCAGTACTTC.

The chain joins TRBV11-3 to TRBJ2-5; a weak D match, TRBD2 (7 bases). The CDR3 length is 18 residues. Germline V lookup: CDR1 SGHNT, CDR2 YENEEA. V was pared by 4 bases and J by 1 base, with 22 bases between. The CDR3 DNA follows: TGTGCCAGCAGCTCTACATCGGCGGGGGCCTTCATCCAAGAGACCCAGTACTTC. Protein product: CASSSTSAGAFIQETQYF.

This CDR3 reads CASSLAENTEAFF. The CDR3 bases are TGTGCCAGCAGCTTAGCAGAGAACACTGAAGCTTTCTTT. This chain links TRBV7-8 with TRBJ1-1; D remains unclear. The CDR3 consists of 13 residues. Germline V CDR1 and CDR2: SGHVS, FQNEAQ. With 0 bases removed from V and 1 base from J, the gap between germline ends came to 3 bases.

CDR3 loop: CASSLEAFTGELFF. The CDR3 DNA reads as TGTGCCAGCAGCTTAGAAGCCTTCACCGGGGAGCTGTTTTTT. This rearrangement joins TRBV7-3 to TRBJ2-2; D unresolved. Germline V CDR1 and CDR2: SGHTA, FQGTGA. The CDR3 is 14 amino acids. Trimming took 2 bases from V and 4 from J, leaving 8 bases between them.

V usage is TRBV14 and J usage is TRBJ2-5; 9 positions agree with TRBD2. CDR3 size: 17 residues. Germline CDR1 reads SGHDN; CDR2 reads FVKESK. After removal of 4 bases from V and 2 bases from J, the junction contained 11 bases not matched to a gene. The CDR3 is CASSPWRLAGFQETQYF. DNA of the CDR3: TGTGCCAGCAGCCCTTGGCGGCTAGCGGGGTTTCAAGAGACCCAGTACTTC.

The chain carries TRBV21-1 and TRBJ2-3; the D call of TRBD2 is as the table states it, not checked on the DNA. TRBV21-1 is labeled a pseudogene. The CDR3 sequence is 14 residues long. This CDR3 reads CASRRGGLGDTQYF. CDR3 nucleotide sequence: TGTGCCAGTAGGCGGGGGGGTTTAGGAGATACGCAGTATTTT.

CDR3 DNA: TGTGCCAGCAGTTACTCGACCGGAAACACCATATATTTT. Translation gives CASSYSTGNTIYF. V usage is TRBV6-6 and J usage is TRBJ1-3; D gene unclear. The CDR3 extends over 13 amino acids. Trimming stripped 0 bases from V and 4 bases from J, with 4 bases between. Germline CDR1 MNHNY, CDR2 SVGAGI (reference sequence).